This T cell receptor (beta chain) was obtained from a study of shared clonotypes between healthy human individuals. Study overall: Per donor, CD8 memory used one plate, CD8 naive used two, CD4 memory used three and CD4 naive used three. General study findings and limits: A small donor pool kept down the genetic and exposure-history diversity that was represented.

TCRdb keeps only in-frame clones here, not all; method: immunoSEQ multiplex PCR. The table lists some 2 million clones, roughly 94% of them singletons, with approximately 0.13% in the top ten. With regard to this clone: Its matching antigen is unknown.

Healthy adults negative for HIV, lacking recent acute infections or vaccinations, served as donors. The trim removed 3 bases at V and 5 bases at J, leaving 7 bases unmatched. This CDR3 spans 16 amino acids. Per germline, CDR1 MGHRA and CDR2 YSYEKL. This sequence joins TRBV4-1 and TRBJ2-1; 10 nucleotides match TRBD2. The receptor was isolated from a young man in good health. Sequences were obtained from naive CD4+ T cells sorted from blood. Indicated subset: CD45RA+ positively selected. The CDR3 DNA is TGCGCCAGCAGCCACCCCGGACTAGCGGCGGACAATGAGCAGTTCTTC. Encoded protein: CASSHPGLAADNEQFF.